Listed here is a single T cell receptor beta chain. The CDR3 is made up of 15 amino acids. CDR1 is SEHNR and CDR2 is FQNEAQ in the germline V gene (reference sequence). V was clipped by 5 bases and J by 0 bases; unmatched bases: 4. Primers: 60 Vbeta forward and 13 Jbeta reverse. TCRdb keeps only in-frame clones here, not all; method: immunoSEQ multiplex PCR. The repertoire includes 150,000 to 200,000 clones, around three quarters of them detected once, and more than 5% sits in the top ten. The data derive from a study of cytomegalovirus exposure and HLA in healthy donors. The J gene is TRBJ2-3, the V gene TRBV7-9, with 8 bases aligning to TRBD2. This receptor was identified in a man between 40 and 49 years old in good health and CMV-seronegative. Material for sequencing was PBMCs. The CDR3 nucleotides are TGTGCCAGCAGCCCCAGCGGGAGTAGCACAGATACGCAGTATTTT. Its translation is CASSPSGSSTDTQYF. Combining the CDR3 with reference TRBV7-9 and TRBJ2-3 gives the whole variable domain DTGVSQNPRHKITKRGQNVTFRCDPISEHNRLYWYRQTLGQGPEFLTYFQNEAQLEKSRLLSDRFSAERPKGSFSTLEIQRTEQGDSAMYLCASSPSGSSTDTQYFGPGTRLTVL.